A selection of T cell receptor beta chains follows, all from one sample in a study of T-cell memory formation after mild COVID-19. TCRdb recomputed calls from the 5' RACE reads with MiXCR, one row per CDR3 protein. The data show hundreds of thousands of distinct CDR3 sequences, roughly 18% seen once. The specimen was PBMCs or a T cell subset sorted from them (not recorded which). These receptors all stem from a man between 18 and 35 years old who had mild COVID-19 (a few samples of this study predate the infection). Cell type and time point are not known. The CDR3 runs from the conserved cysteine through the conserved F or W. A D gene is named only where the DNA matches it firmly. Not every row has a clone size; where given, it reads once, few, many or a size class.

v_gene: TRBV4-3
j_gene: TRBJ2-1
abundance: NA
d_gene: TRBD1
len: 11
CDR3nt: TGCGCCAGCAGCCGAGGACAGGGGCAGATCTTC
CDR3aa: CASSRGQGQIF

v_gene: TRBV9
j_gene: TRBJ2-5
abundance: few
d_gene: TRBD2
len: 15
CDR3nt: TGTGCCAGCAGCTTTAGCGGGGGAAAACAAGAGACCCAGTACTTC
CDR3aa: CASSFSGGKQETQYF

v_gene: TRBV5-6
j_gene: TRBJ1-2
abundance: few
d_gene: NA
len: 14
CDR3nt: TGTGCCAGCAGCTTGGGAGAACGGACCTATGGCTACACCTTC
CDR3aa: CASSLGERTYGYTF

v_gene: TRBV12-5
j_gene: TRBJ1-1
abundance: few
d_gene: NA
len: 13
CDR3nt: TGTGCTAGTGGTTTGTCGGGGAACACTGAAGCTTTCTTT
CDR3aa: CASGLSGNTEAFF

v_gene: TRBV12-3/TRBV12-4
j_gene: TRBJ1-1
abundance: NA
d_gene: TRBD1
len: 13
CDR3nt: TGTGCCAGCACCATAGGGACAGGTACTGAAGCTTTCTTT
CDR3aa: CASTIGTGTEAFF

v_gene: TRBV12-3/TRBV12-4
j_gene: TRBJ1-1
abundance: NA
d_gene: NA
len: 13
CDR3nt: TGTGCCAGCAGTTCCCGCTGGAACACTGAAGCTTTCTTT
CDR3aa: CASSSRWNTEAFF

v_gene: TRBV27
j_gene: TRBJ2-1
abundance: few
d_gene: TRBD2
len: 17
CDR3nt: TGTGCCAGCAGTTTATCAGCCGGGAGGGAGGGCTGGAATGAGCAGTTCTTC
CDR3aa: CASSLSAGREGWNEQFF

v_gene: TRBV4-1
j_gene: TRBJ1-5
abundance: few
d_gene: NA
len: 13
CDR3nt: TGCGCCAGCAGCCTCGACCCTCGTCAGCCCCAGCATTTT
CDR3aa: CASSLDPRQPQHF

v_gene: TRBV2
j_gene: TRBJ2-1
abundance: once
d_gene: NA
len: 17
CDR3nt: TGTGCCAGCAGTGGGACTTCCCAAGGGGTCTCCTACAATGAGCAGTTCTTC
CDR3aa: CASSGTSQGVSYNEQFF

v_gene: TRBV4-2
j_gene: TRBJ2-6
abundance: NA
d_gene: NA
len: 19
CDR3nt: TGTGCCAGCAGCCAACCCGACAGGGACTTATCCTCTGGGGCCAACGTCCTGACTTTC
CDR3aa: CASSQPDRDLSSGANVLTF

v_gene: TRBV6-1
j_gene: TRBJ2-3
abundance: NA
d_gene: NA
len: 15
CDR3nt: TGTGCCGCCCAGGAGAGGGGCGCCGCCACAGATACGCAGTATTTT
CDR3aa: CAAQERGAATDTQYF

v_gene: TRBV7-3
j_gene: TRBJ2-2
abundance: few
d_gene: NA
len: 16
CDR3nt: TGTGCCAGCAGCTTAAACTCACGGGGGAACACCGGGGAGCTGTTTTTT
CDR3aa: CASSLNSRGNTGELFF

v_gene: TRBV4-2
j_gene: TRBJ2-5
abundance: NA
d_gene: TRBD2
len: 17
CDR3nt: TGTGCCAGCAGCCAAGCCCGCACAGCGGGGGGGAGGGAGACCCAGTACTTC
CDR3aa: CASSQARTAGGRETQYF

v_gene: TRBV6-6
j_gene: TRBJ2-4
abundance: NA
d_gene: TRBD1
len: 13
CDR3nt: TGTGCCAGCAGTTACCGGGACAGGGGGTTAGGGTACTTC
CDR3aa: CASSYRDRGLGYF

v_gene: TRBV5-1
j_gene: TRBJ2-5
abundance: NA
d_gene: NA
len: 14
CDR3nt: TGCGCCAGCAGCCCGGGTGATCGGCAAGAGACCCAGTACTTC
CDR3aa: CASSPGDRQETQYF

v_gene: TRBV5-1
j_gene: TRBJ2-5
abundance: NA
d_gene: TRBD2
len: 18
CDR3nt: TGCGCCAGCAGCTTGTCAATGTCGAGCGGGGGGTTCGGGGAGACCCAGTACTTC
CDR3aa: CASSLSMSSGGFGETQYF

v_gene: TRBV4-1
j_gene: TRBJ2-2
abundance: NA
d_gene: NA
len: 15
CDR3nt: TGCGCCAGCAGCCAAGAGAACTGGGGGGCCGGGGAGCTGTTTTTT
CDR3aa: CASSQENWGAGELFF

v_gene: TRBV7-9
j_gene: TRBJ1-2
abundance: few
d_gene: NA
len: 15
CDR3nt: TGTGCCAGCAGCCCTTCGGCCGCGGGGGGTCTTGGCTACACCTTC
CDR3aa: CASSPSAAGGLGYTF

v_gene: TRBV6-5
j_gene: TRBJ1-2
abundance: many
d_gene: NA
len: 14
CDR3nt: TGTGCCAGCAGTCCCCCCGGGGTCCGATATGGCTACACCTTC
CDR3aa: CASSPPGVRYGYTF

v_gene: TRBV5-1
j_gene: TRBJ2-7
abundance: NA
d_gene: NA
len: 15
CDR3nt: TGCGCCAGCAGCTTGGAATTCCGGACTCTAGACGAGCAGTACTTC
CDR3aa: CASSLEFRTLDEQYF

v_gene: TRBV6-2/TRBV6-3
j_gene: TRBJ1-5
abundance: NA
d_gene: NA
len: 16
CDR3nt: TGTGCCAGCAGTCTATACGGGGATTTTAGCAATCAGCCCCAGCATTTT
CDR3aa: CASSLYGDFSNQPQHF

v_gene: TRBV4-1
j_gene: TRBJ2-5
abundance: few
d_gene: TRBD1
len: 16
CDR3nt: TGCGCCAGCAGCCACGACAGGGGTGGACCCCGAGAGACCCAGTACTTC
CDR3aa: CASSHDRGGPRETQYF

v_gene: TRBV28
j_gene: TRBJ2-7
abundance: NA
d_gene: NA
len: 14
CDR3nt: TGTGCCAGCAGTTTACCACAGGAATCCTACGAGCAGTACTTC
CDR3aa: CASSLPQESYEQYF

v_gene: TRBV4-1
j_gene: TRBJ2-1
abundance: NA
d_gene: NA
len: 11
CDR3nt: TGCGCCAGCAGCGCGAATCGTGAGCAGTTCTTC
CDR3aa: CASSANREQFF

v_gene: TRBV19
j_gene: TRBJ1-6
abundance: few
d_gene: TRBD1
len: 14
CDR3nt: TGTGCCAGTCGAGAAGCAGGGGGCCGGTCACCCCTCCACTTT
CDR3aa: CASREAGGRSPLHF

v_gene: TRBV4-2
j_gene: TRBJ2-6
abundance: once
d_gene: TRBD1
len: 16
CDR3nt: TGTGCCAGCAGCCTCAGACAGGGATCTGGGGCCAACGTCCTGACTTTC
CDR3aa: CASSLRQGSGANVLTF

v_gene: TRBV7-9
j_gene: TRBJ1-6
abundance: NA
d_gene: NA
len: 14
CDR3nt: TGTGCCAGCAGCTTGTGGGATGCGCGATCACCCCTCCACTTT
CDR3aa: CASSLWDARSPLHF

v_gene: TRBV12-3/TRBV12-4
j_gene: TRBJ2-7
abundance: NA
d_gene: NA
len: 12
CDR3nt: TGTGCCAGCAGTTTCGCCTACTCCGAGCAGTACTTC
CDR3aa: CASSFAYSEQYF

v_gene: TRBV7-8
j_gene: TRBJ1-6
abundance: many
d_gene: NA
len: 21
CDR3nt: TGTGCCAGCAGCTTAGGGTCGGGGGTTTGGATCGGGGGAACCTATAATTCACCCCTCCACTTT
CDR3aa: CASSLGSGVWIGGTYNSPLHF

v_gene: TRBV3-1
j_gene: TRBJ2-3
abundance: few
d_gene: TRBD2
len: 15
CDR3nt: TGTGCCAGCAGCCTGGGGCCCGGGGGGACAGATACGCAGTATTTT
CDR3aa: CASSLGPGGTDTQYF

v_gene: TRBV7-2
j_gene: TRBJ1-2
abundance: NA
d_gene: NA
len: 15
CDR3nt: TGTGCCAGCTTACCCGGGGGGTATATAGTCTATGGCTACACCTTC
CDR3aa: CASLPGGYIVYGYTF

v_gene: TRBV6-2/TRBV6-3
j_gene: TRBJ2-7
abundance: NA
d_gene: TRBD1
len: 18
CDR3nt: TGTGCCAGCAGCCACTTGGACAGGGGACTACCGGGGTACTACGAGCAGTACTTC
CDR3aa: CASSHLDRGLPGYYEQYF

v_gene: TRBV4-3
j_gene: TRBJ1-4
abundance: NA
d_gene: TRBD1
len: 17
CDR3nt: TGCGCCAGCAGCCACCACAGGGGATTCGCAACTAATGAAAAACTGTTTTTT
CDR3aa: CASSHHRGFATNEKLFF

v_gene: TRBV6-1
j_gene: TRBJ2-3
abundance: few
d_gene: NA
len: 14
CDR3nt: TGTGCCAGCAGGCTAACCATGCAGCCAGATACGCAGTATTTT
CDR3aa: CASRLTMQPDTQYF

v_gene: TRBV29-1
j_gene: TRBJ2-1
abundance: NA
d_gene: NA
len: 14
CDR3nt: TGCAGCGTTCGAGGGGGTAGCTCCTACAATGAGCAGTTCTTC
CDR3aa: CSVRGGSSYNEQFF

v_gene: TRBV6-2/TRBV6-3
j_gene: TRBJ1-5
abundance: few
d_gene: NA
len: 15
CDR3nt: TGTGCCAGCAGTCTGACCGACTATAGCAATCAGCCCCAGCATTTT
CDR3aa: CASSLTDYSNQPQHF

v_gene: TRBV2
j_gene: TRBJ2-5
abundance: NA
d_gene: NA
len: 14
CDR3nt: TGTGCCAGCAAGATAGTGGGAAATCGGGAGACCCAGTACTTC
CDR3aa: CASKIVGNRETQYF

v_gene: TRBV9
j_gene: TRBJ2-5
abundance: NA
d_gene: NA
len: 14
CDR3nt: TGTGCCAGCAGCGTAGAAACTAGCAGAGAGACCCAGTACTTC
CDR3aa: CASSVETSRETQYF

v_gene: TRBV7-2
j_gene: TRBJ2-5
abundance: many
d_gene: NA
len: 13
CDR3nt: TGTGCCAGCAGCCCTCAGGGGGGGGAGACCCAGTACTTC
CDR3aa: CASSPQGGETQYF